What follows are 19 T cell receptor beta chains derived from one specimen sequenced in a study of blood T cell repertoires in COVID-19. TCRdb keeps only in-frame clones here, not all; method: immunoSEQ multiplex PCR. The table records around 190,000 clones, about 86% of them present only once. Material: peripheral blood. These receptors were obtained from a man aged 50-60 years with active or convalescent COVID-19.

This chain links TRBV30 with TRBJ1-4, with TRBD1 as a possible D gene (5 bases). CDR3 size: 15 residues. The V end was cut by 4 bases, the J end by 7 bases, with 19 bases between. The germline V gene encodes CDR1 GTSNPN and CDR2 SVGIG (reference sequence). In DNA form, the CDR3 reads TGTGCCTGGACCAAAGGGGCAGAATTAAGTGAAAAACTGTTTTTT. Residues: CAWTKGAELSEKLFF. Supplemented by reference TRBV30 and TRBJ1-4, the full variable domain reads SQTIHQWPATLVQPVGSPLSLECTVEGTSNPNLYWYRQAAGRGLQLLFYSVGIGQISSEVPQNLSASRPQDRQFILSSKKLLLSDSGFYLCAWTKGAELSEKLFFGSGTQLSVL.

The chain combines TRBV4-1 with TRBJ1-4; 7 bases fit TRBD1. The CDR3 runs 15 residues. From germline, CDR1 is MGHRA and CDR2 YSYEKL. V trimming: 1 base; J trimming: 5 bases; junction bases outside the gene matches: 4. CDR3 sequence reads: CASSQADRDNEKLFF. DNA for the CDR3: TGCGCCAGCAGCCAAGCCGACAGGGACAATGAAAAACTGTTTTTT.

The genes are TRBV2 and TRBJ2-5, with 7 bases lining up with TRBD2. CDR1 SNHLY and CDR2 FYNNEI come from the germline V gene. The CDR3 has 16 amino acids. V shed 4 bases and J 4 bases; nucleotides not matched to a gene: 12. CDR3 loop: CASSGMGGSVRETQYF. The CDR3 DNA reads TGTGCCAGCAGTGGAATGGGCGGGAGTGTCAGAGAGACCCAGTACTTC.

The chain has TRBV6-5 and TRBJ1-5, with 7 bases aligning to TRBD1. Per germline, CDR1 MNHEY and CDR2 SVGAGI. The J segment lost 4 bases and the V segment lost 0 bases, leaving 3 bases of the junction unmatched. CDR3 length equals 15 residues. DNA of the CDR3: TGTGCCAGCAGTTACTCGGGACAGACAAATCAGCCCCAGCATTTT. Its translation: CASSYSGQTNQPQHF.

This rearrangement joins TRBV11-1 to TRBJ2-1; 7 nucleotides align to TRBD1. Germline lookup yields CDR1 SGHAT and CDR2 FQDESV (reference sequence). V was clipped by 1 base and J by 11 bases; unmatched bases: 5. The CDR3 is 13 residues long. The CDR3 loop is CASSLEAQGQQFF. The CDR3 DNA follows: TGTGCCAGCAGCTTAGAAGCACAGGGGCAGCAGTTCTTC.

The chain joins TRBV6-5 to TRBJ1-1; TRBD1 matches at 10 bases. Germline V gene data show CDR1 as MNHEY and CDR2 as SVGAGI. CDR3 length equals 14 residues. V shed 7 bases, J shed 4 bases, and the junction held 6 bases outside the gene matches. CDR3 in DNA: TGTGCCAGCAATAGACAGGGGGCCGGCACTGAAGCTTTCTTT. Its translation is CASNRQGAGTEAFF.

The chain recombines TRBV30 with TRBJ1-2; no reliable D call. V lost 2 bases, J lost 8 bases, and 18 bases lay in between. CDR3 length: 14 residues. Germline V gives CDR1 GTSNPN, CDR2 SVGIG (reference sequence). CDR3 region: CAWSFTERARGYTF. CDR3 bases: TGTGCCTGGAGTTTTACAGAGAGGGCCAGAGGCTACACCTTC.

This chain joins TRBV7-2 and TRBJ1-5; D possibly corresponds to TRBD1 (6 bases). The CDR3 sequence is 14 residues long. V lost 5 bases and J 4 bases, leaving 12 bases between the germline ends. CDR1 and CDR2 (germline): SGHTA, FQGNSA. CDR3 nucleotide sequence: TGTGCCAGCAGCACTACAGGGACAAATCAGCCCCAGCATTTT. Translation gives CASSTTGTNQPQHF.

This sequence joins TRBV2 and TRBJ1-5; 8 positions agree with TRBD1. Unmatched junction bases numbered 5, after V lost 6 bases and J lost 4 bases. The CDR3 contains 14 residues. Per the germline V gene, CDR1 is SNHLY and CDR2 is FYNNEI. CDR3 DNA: TGTGCCAGCAGAGGACAGGGAGGGAATCAGCCCCAGCATTTT. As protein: CASRGQGGNQPQHF. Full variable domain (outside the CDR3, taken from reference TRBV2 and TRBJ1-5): EPEVTQTPSHQVTQMGQEVILRCVPISNHLYFYWYRQILGQKVEFLVSFYNNEISEKSEIFDDQFSVERPDGSNFTLKIRSTKLEDSAMYFCASRGQGGNQPQHFGDGTRLSIL.

CDR3 sequence reads: CAISDSGREGPDTQYF. CDR3 coding DNA: TGTGCCATCAGTGACAGCGGGCGGGAGGGCCCTGATACGCAGTATTTT. The chain joins TRBV10-3 to TRBJ2-3, with 9 bases aligning to TRBD2. Trimming took 3 bases from V and 6 from J; bases not matched to a gene: 10. The CDR3 consists of 16 residues. The germline gives CDR1 ENHRY, CDR2 SYGVKD.

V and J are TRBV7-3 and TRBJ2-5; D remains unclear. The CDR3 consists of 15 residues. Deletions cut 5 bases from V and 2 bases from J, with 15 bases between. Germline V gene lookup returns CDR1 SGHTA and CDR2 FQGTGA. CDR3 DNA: TGTGCCAGCAGCCCCCGCTCAGGCACACAAGAGACCCAGTACTTC. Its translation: CASSPRSGTQETQYF.

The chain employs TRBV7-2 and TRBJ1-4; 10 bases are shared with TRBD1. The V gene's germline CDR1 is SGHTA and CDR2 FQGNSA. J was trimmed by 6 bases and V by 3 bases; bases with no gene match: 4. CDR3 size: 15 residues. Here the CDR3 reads CASSLTGTGDEKLFF. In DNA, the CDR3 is TGTGCCAGCAGCTTGACCGGGACAGGGGATGAAAAACTGTTTTTT. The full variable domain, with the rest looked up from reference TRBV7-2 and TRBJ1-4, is GAGVSQSPSNKVTEKGKDVELRCDPISGHTALYWYRQSLGQGLEFLIYFQGNSAPDKSGLPSDRFSAERTGGSVSTLTIQRTQQEDSAVYLCASSLTGTGDEKLFFGSGTQLSVL.

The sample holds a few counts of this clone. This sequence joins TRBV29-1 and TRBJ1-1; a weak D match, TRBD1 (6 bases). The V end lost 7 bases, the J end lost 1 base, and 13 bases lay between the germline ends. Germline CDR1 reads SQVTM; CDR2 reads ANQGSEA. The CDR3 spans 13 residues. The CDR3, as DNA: TGCAGCGCCGACAGGTCTGGGAACACTGAAGCTTTCTTT. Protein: CSADRSGNTEAFF.

The CDR3 region has the DNA TGTGCCAGCAGCAACCGGGGAATGTTATATGGCTACACCTTC. Translating it yields CASSNRGMLYGYTF. The gene calls are TRBV6-2 or TRBV6-3 and TRBJ1-2; D ambiguous. The CDR3 has 14 amino acids. V was trimmed by 6 bases and J by 5 bases, leaving 16 bases between them. Germline V gene sequence: CDR1 MNHEY, CDR2 SVGEGT.

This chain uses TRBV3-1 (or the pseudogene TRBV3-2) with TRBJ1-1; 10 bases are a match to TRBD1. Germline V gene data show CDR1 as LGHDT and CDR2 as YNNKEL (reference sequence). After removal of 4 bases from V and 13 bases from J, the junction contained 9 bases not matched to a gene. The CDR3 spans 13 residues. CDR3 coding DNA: TGTGCCAGCAGCCCTACGGGACAGGGGCAGGGTTTCTTT. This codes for CASSPTGQGQGFF.

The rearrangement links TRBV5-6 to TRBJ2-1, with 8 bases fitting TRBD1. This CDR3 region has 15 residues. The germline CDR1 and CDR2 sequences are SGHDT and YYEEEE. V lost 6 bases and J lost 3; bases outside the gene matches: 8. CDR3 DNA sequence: TGTGCCAGCAAGATTCGGACAGGGTACTACAATGAGCAGTTCTTC. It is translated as CASKIRTGYYNEQFF.

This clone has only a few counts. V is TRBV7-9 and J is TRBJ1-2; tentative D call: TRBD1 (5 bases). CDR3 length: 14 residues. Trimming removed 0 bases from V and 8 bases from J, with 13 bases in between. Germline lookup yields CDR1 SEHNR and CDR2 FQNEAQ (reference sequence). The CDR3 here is CASSLALGAGGYTF. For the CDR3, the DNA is TGTGCCAGCAGCTTAGCGCTAGGGGCGGGAGGCTACACCTTC.

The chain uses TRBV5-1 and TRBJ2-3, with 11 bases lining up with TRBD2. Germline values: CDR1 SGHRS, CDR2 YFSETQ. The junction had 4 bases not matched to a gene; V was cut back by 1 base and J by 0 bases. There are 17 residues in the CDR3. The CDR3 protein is CASSLRVAGGSTDTQYF. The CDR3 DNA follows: TGCGCCAGCAGCTTGAGGGTAGCGGGGGGGAGCACAGATACGCAGTATTTT.

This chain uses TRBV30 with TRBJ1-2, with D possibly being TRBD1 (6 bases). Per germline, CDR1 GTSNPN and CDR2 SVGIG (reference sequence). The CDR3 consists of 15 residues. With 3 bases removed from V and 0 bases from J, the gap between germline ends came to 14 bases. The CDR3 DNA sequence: TGTGCCTGGAGGAGGCAGGGGCCCTCTAACTATGGCTACACCTTC. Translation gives CAWRRQGPSNYGYTF. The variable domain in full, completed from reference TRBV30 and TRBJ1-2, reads SQTIHQWPATLVQPVGSPLSLECTVEGTSNPNLYWYRQAAGRGLQLLFYSVGIGQISSEVPQNLSASRPQDRQFILSSKKLLLSDSGFYLCAWRRQGPSNYGYTFGSGTRLTVV.